This TCR beta chain was sequenced during a study of a mutant IDH1 vaccine in newly diagnosed glioma. Study in general: Patients arrived already treated with radiotherapy, temozolomide, or both, most having had both. Study outcomes and limitations: It was about 93% of patients that developed vaccine-induced immune responses.

CDR1 and CDR2 from the germline V gene are SNHLY and FYNNEI. V lost 4 bases and J 1 base, leaving 10 bases between the germline ends. CDR3 length equals 14 residues. This clone was observed a few times. Its antigen is still unknown. Sample time point: week 23, last vaccination. Topical imiquimod was applied with each vaccine dose, which held 300 ug of mutant IDH1 20-mer peptide. The assay was immunoSEQ multiplex PCR, and TCRdb's table has in-frame clones only and misses some. The table records 60,000 or so clones, roughly 84% of them present only once. The source material was PBMCs, sampled from a glioma patient whose treatment included an IDH1 peptide vaccine. The origin of this receptor is a man younger than 45 with glioma. V is TRBV2 and J is TRBJ1-1; D not resolved. The CDR3 spells CASSVRFSNTEAFF. CDR3 nucleotide sequence: TGTGCCAGCAGTGTCCGGTTTTCGAACACTGAAGCTTTCTTT.